These T cell receptor beta chains were read from a single sample in a study of OX40 agonist ivuxolimab in advanced cancers. Libraries were prepared by immunoSEQ multiplex PCR; TCRdb keeps only in-frame clonotypes and omits some of them. The repertoire holds tens of thousands of clones, with around nine tenths as singletons. The sample consisted of CD4+ or CD8+ T cells sorted from blood, taken in a trial of the OX40 agonist ivuxolimab. The receptors shown here come from an adult with an advanced solid tumor such as melanoma, head and neck, liver or kidney cancer. The CDR3 runs from the conserved cysteine through the conserved F or W.

J: TRBJ2-7; V: TRBV27; CDR3: CASSLRRAGYEQYF
J: TRBJ2-3; V: TRBV2; CDR3: CASGFSSRETKDTQYF
J: TRBJ2-1; V: TRBV29-1; CDR3: CSVVDRDTKQFF
J: TRBJ1-3; V: TRBV20-1; CDR3: CSARFSTIYF
J: TRBJ2-3; V: TRBV4-1; CDR3: CASSQDPAGADTQYF
J: TRBJ1-1; V: TRBV7-2; CDR3: CASSHPGGGAFF
J: TRBJ2-7; V: TRBV18; CDR3: CASSPGVSEQYF
J: TRBJ1-5; V: TRBV18; CDR3: CASSRDRGNNQPQHF
J: TRBJ2-2; V: TRBV7-8; CDR3: CAIKSGLAGAGELFF
J: TRBJ2-7; V: TRBV21-1; CDR3: CASSKAWAGTGGARWEQYF
J: TRBJ1-2; V: TRBV6-5; CDR3: CASSYLQGGDYGYTF
J: TRBJ1-2; V: TRBV27; CDR3: CASRGTGSGRIYGYTF
J: TRBJ1-2; V: TRBV11-1; CDR3: CASSPGQGYYGYTF
J: TRBJ2-3; V: TRBV5-8; CDR3: CASSLYRGLARGTQYF
J: TRBJ1-2; V: TRBV6-1; CDR3: CASTFTGTYGYTF
J: TRBJ2-7; V: TRBV5-4; CDR3: CASSSPGTGQEQYF
J: TRBJ2-7; V: TRBV5-8; CDR3: CASSPDRGFVHEQYF
J: TRBJ1-1; V: TRBV4-2; CDR3: CASSQQDRAGTEAFF
J: TRBJ2-5; V: TRBV6-6; CDR3: CASSYGLAGETQYF
J: TRBJ2-5; V: TRBV12-2; CDR3: CASGGAGRETQYF
J: TRBJ2-3; V: TRBV7-8; CDR3: CASSLALLAGGDTQYF
J: TRBJ1-2; V: TRBV28; CDR3: CASSPTTYGYTF
J: TRBJ1-4; V: TRBV5-5; CDR3: CASSFRPTNEKLFF
J: TRBJ1-5; V: TRBV19; CDR3: CASSMSGSGQPQHF
J: TRBJ2-2; V: TRBV25-1; CDR3: CASSVRTGGAIGTGELFF
J: TRBJ1-2; V: TRBV10-3; CDR3: CAISESATESNYGYTF
J: TRBJ2-3; V: TRBV15; CDR3: CATSGLLGNSGRAKTDTQYF
J: TRBJ2-5; V: TRBV5-1; CDR3: CASSLERGILGTQYF
J: TRBJ2-2; V: TRBV2; CDR3: CASSATGVYPGELFF
J: TRBJ2-1; V: TRBV6-1; CDR3: CASSDRGRPQFF
J: TRBJ1-2; V: TRBV6-1; CDR3: CASSEGQQNYGYTF
J: TRBJ2-3; V: TRBV5-1; CDR3: CASSLQTASTDTQYF
J: TRBJ2-2; V: TRBV19; CDR3: CASSIGGLTRRGELFF
J: TRBJ1-1; V: TRBV19; CDR3: CASSIDGGDTEAFF
J: TRBJ2-1; V: TRBV25-1; CDR3: CASSEIVGQVDEQFF
J: TRBJ2-3; V: TRBV27; CDR3: CASRTRGGTDTQYF
J: TRBJ1-4; V: TRBV30; CDR3: CAWNTGANEKLFF
J: TRBJ2-1; V: TRBV6-5; CDR3: CASSPGLAAHNEQFF
J: TRBJ1-2; V: TRBV2; CDR3: CASSTKLEPVNGYTF
J: .; V: TRBV5-1; CDR3: CASSRDSHSYEQYF
J: TRBJ2-7; V: TRBV29-1; CDR3: CSVAALTGGYEQYF
J: TRBJ2-1; V: TRBV7-3; CDR3: CASSLAGAPYNEQFF
J: TRBJ2-1; V: TRBV5-1; CDR3: CATRAVSYNEQFF
J: TRBJ2-7; V: TRBV5-1; CDR3: CASSFRGDGTSGSYEQYF
J: TRBJ1-5; V: TRBV19; CDR3: CASSNPRGSDQPQHF
J: TRBJ1-4; V: TRBV4-1; CDR3: CASSLTVNEKLFF
J: TRBJ1-2; V: TRBV6-6; CDR3: CASSRDRNVGYTF
J: TRBJ1-2; V: TRBV5-6; CDR3: CASSLVGQGSDGYTF
J: TRBJ2-3; V: TRBV2; CDR3: CASSQGTADTQYF
J: TRBJ2-1; V: TRBV7-2; CDR3: CASSLAAGVPQFF
J: TRBJ2-2; V: TRBV19; CDR3: CASSPSWGTGELFF
J: TRBJ1-2; V: TRBV6-6; CDR3: CASFDLNGGYTF
J: TRBJ2-5; V: TRBV14; CDR3: CASSPSFAETQYF
J: TRBJ1-2; V: TRBV7-8; CDR3: CASSRTSGDYGYTF
J: TRBJ1-6; V: TRBV6-5; CDR3: CASSSYRDSPLHF
J: TRBJ2-7; V: TRBV11-3; CDR3: CASSRADRNYEQYF
J: TRBJ1-2; V: TRBV6-5; CDR3: CASRPGQSSGYTF
J: TRBJ2-1; V: TRBV14; CDR3: CASSQGTSGRDEQFF
J: TRBJ1-5; V: TRBV10-1; CDR3: CASREDQPQHF
J: TRBJ2-7; V: TRBV30; CDR3: CAWGAGASYEQYF